A selection of T cell receptor beta chains follows, all from one sample in a study of T cells after yellow fever vaccination. Using its own MiXCR run on the 5' RACE reads, TCRdb lists one record per CDR3 protein. The sample yields about 360,000 distinct CDR3 sequences, 6.2% seen once. The input for sequencing was PBMCs, taken 5 days after the yellow fever booster vaccination. The receptors were sampled from a man aged 30 to 45 who received the YFV17D yellow fever vaccine. The CDR3 runs from the conserved cysteine through the conserved F or W. Each record gives: D gene, clone size, V gene, J gene, CDR3 DNA, CDR3 protein. The D gene is left open where the match is weak. For some rows the clone size is stated as once, few or many, or as a class when expanded; others skip it.

d_call: .; clone_size: .; v_call: TRBV10-3; j_call: TRBJ2-7; cdr3_nt: TGTGCCATCAGTGAGTCAGGCAGCGGCTCCTACGAGCAGTACTTC; cdr3_aa: CAISESGSGSYEQYF
d_call: .; clone_size: .; v_call: TRBV20-1; j_call: TRBJ1-2; cdr3_nt: TGCAGTGCTAGTCCCGGGGGGGCGCGTGGCTACACCTTC; cdr3_aa: CSASPGGARGYTF
d_call: .; clone_size: few; v_call: TRBV20-1; j_call: TRBJ1-3; cdr3_nt: TGCAGTGCTTCCAACCGAGGCACCATATATTTT; cdr3_aa: CSASNRGTIYF
d_call: TRBD2; clone_size: .; v_call: TRBV4-2; j_call: TRBJ2-2; cdr3_nt: TGTGCCAGCAGCCAAGGACTAGCGGGAACTAACACCGGGGAGCTGTTTTTT; cdr3_aa: CASSQGLAGTNTGELFF
d_call: .; clone_size: .; v_call: TRBV14; j_call: TRBJ2-3; cdr3_nt: TGTGCCAGCAGCCATGACTTGCCAGGGAGCACAGATACGCAGTATTTT; cdr3_aa: CASSHDLPGSTDTQYF
d_call: TRBD2; clone_size: many; v_call: TRBV20-1; j_call: TRBJ2-1; cdr3_nt: TGCAGTGCCCTCCCCATCGGGACTAGCGGGAGGGCCACCACGGAGGTCTTC; cdr3_aa: CSALPIGTSGRATTEVF
d_call: .; clone_size: few; v_call: TRBV11-2; j_call: TRBJ2-7; cdr3_nt: TGTGCCAGCAGCACGGGAGCAAGCTCCTACGAGCAGTACTTC; cdr3_aa: CASSTGASSYEQYF
d_call: TRBD2; clone_size: few; v_call: TRBV20-1; j_call: TRBJ2-2; cdr3_nt: TGCAGTGCTAGTCCGGGAGGCCGGGGCGGGGAGCTGTTTTTT; cdr3_aa: CSASPGGRGGELFF
d_call: TRBD1; clone_size: .; v_call: TRBV29-1; j_call: TRBJ2-3; cdr3_nt: TGCAGCGGGAGGACAGGGACGGAAGATACGCAGTATTTT; cdr3_aa: CSGRTGTEDTQYF
d_call: .; clone_size: .; v_call: TRBV25-1; j_call: TRBJ2-1; cdr3_nt: TGTGCCAGCAGTGACTTCAGGACCATCTACAATGAGCAGTTCTTC; cdr3_aa: CASSDFRTIYNEQFF
d_call: .; clone_size: few; v_call: TRBV20-1; j_call: TRBJ2-3; cdr3_nt: TGCAGTGCTAGAATTCTAACTACAGATACGCAGTATTTT; cdr3_aa: CSARILTTDTQYF
d_call: .; clone_size: .; v_call: TRBV7-9; j_call: TRBJ2-7; cdr3_nt: TGTGCCAGCAGCTTACAGGGTGTATTTAATCGGGAGCAGTACTTC; cdr3_aa: CASSLQGVFNREQYF
d_call: .; clone_size: few; v_call: TRBV7-7; j_call: TRBJ2-5; cdr3_nt: TGTGCTAGCAGCTCCTCAGGGAGGGAGACCCAGTACTTC; cdr3_aa: CASSSSGRETQYF
d_call: TRBD1; clone_size: many; v_call: TRBV27; j_call: TRBJ2-7; cdr3_nt: TGTGCCAGCAGGTCCCCGGGACAGGGGGCGCGAGAGCAGTACTTC; cdr3_aa: CASRSPGQGAREQYF
d_call: TRBD2; clone_size: many; v_call: TRBV5-1; j_call: TRBJ2-3; cdr3_nt: TGCGCCAGCAGCCAAGCGGGAGACAACACAGATACGCAGTATTTT; cdr3_aa: CASSQAGDNTDTQYF
d_call: TRBD2; clone_size: few; v_call: TRBV4-3; j_call: TRBJ2-2; cdr3_nt: TGCGCCAGCAGCCAAGAGAATTCGGGGGGCACCGGGGAGCTGTTTTTT; cdr3_aa: CASSQENSGGTGELFF
d_call: .; clone_size: few; v_call: TRBV3-1; j_call: TRBJ2-7; cdr3_nt: TGTGCCAGCAGCCGCGGGACCTCCTACGAGCAGTACTTC; cdr3_aa: CASSRGTSYEQYF
d_call: TRBD1; clone_size: many; v_call: TRBV6-5; j_call: TRBJ2-1; cdr3_nt: TGTGCCAGCAGTTACGGGACAGGGTACAATGAGCAGTTCTTC; cdr3_aa: CASSYGTGYNEQFF
d_call: TRBD2; clone_size: few; v_call: TRBV20-1; j_call: TRBJ2-3; cdr3_nt: TGCAGTGCTAGTGAGCTCGTGGCTAGCGGGAGGACAGATACGCAGTATTTT; cdr3_aa: CSASELVASGRTDTQYF
d_call: TRBD1; clone_size: many; v_call: TRBV20-1; j_call: TRBJ2-7; cdr3_nt: TGCAGTGCTAGCAGGACAGGCATGAACTCCTACGAGCAGTACTTC; cdr3_aa: CSASRTGMNSYEQYF
d_call: TRBD2; clone_size: few; v_call: TRBV18; j_call: TRBJ2-5; cdr3_nt: TGTGCCAGCTCACCTCCGGGACTAGCGGGAGGGCTCGGAGAGACCCAGTACTTC; cdr3_aa: CASSPPGLAGGLGETQYF
d_call: .; clone_size: many; v_call: TRBV5-4; j_call: TRBJ1-1; cdr3_nt: TGTGCCAGCAGCTTTCGGACAGCTAACACTGAAGCTTTCTTT; cdr3_aa: CASSFRTANTEAFF
d_call: TRBD2; clone_size: few; v_call: TRBV18; j_call: TRBJ2-5; cdr3_nt: TGTGCCAGCTCACGAATGGCGGGAGGATACGAGACCCAGTACTTC; cdr3_aa: CASSRMAGGYETQYF
d_call: .; clone_size: few; v_call: TRBV15; j_call: TRBJ2-3; cdr3_nt: TGTGCCACCAGCTATCAGGGAGTGGATACGCAGTATTTT; cdr3_aa: CATSYQGVDTQYF
d_call: .; clone_size: few; v_call: TRBV9; j_call: TRBJ2-4; cdr3_nt: TGTGCCAGCAGCGATAGGGGAGGCAAAAACATTCAGTACTTC; cdr3_aa: CASSDRGGKNIQYF